The table lists the clone carrying this T cell receptor beta chain with a few counts. Antigen specificity is unknown. Authors of the study amplified TCR beta CDR3 regions from RNA transcripts. A set of HTBI primers served as the primers for a first-round RT-PCR of the TCR CDR3. TCRdb reprocessed the multiplex PCR reads via MiXCR and lists one record per CDR3 protein. The data contain about 420,000 distinct CDR3 sequences, roughly 13% of them singletons. The record originates from a study of T cells in Graves' hyperthyroidism and ophthalmopathy. In germline, CDR1 is MNHNS, CDR2 SASEGT. Germline trimming cut 8 bases from V and 5 bases from J; bases unmatched to any gene: 14. The CDR3 loop spans 15 amino acids. Calling Graves' hyperthyroidism stable meant ophthalmopathy did not progress within 18 months. PBMCs were derived from around 10 ml fresh peripheral blood. Whole-study results and caveats: The majority of expanded thyroid clonotypes above 0.001 also appeared in blood. Ophthalmopathy cases were set apart from stable hyperthyroidism by a 13 V-J model.

V is TRBV6-1 and J is TRBJ2-7, with TRBD1 matching over 8 bases. The material sequenced was blood. The receptor's source is a woman between 18 and 30 years old with Graves' hyperthyroidism. The DNA for the CDR3 is TGTGCCAGCGGCACGGCTGTGACAGGGGCCCACGAGCAGTACTTC. It yields the protein CASGTAVTGAHEQYF.